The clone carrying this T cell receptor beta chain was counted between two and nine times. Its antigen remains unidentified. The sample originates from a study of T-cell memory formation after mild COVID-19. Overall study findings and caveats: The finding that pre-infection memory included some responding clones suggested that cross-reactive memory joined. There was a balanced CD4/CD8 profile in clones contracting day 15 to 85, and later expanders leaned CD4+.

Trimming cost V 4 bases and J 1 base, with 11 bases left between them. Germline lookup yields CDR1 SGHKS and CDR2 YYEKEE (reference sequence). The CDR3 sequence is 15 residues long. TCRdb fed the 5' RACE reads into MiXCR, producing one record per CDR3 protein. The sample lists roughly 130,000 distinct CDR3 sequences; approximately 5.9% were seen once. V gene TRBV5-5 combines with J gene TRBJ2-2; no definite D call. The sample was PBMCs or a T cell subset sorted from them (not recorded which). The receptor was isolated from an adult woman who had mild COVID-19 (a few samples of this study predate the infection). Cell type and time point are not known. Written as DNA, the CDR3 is TGTGCCAGCAGCGCCTTACTGTTGAACACCGGGGAGCTGTTTTTT. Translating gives CASSALLLNTGELFF.